This TCR beta chain came from a study of T cells in localized non-small cell lung cancer. Study-wide results and caveats: Uninvolved adjacent lung showed peak T cell clonality, exceeding tumor.

V shed 1 base and J shed 2 bases, with 12 bases lying between them. Germline CDR1 reads SQVTM; CDR2 reads ANQGSEA. CDR3 length equals 14 residues. With respect to this clone: Its antigen is currently unknown.

Measured with immunoSEQ multiplex PCR; TCRdb has only the in-frame clones, and not every one. The table records about 2,400 clones, under 25% of them present only once. This TCR came from a male donor aged 60 or over with stage I lung adenocarcinoma. Specimen: lung tumor tissue, collected before any cancer treatment. The V and J genes are TRBV29-1 and TRBJ2-7; D is unclear. This CDR3 reads CSVEGLGGTYEQYF. The CDR3 nucleotides are TGCAGCGTTGAAGGGCTTGGTGGCACCTACGAGCAGTACTTC.